This entry concerns a single T cell receptor (beta chain). The data originate from a study of blood T cell repertoires in COVID-19. In the study overall: Collection of acute and convalescent COVID-19 samples took place in the United States, Italy and Spain.

The data were produced by immunoSEQ multiplex PCR, yet TCRdb's version contains in-frame clones alone and is incomplete. The sample lists a few hundred thousand clones; approximately 85% were seen once. This study enrolled people aged about 18 to 95 from about 24 US geographic areas. Allocation to cohorts depended on clinical history reported by the participants. Recovered status applied to Cohort 3 donors who had two consecutive negative PCRs. It also applied to those with clearance or with symptom resolution. CDR3 length: 14 residues. Germline V gene lookup returns CDR1 MNHEY and CDR2 SMNVEV (reference sequence). The V gene lost 7 bases and the J gene lost 5 bases, with 14 bases spanning the gap.

This rearrangement joins TRBV27 to TRBJ1-4; D is undetermined. The sample taken for sequencing was PBMCs or T cells enriched from blood (not recorded which). This receptor was obtained from a woman aged 30 to 39 who had recovered from COVID-19. CDR3 region: CASTVRTGNEKLFF. The CDR3 nucleotides read TGTGCCAGCACCGTAAGGACGGGGAATGAAAAACTGTTTTTT. Full variable domain (outside the CDR3, taken from reference TRBV27 and TRBJ1-4): EAQVTQNPRYLITVTGKKLTVTCSQNMNHEYMSWYRQDPGLGLRQIYYSMNVEVTDKGDVPEGYKVSRKEKRNFPLILESPSPNQTSLYFCASTVRTGNEKLFFGSGTQLSVL.